The 27 T cell receptor beta chains listed next were all sequenced from one sample in a study of human T cells and chemical hapten exposure. Time point of the sample: pre-sensitization, week 0. Treatment: therapeutic diphenylcyclopropenone sensitization with weekly scalp DPC. TCRdb re-analysed the RACE reads in MiXCR, keeping a single row per CDR3 protein. The repertoire holds about 46,000 distinct CDR3 sequences, with around a tenth as singletons. Sequences were derived from whole blood, sampled in connection with sensitization to the hapten diphenylcyclopropenone (DPC). The receptor source for this set is a woman in her forties with alopecia areata. Some clones in this sample may be carry-over from other donors' samples.

The chain recombines TRBV9 with TRBJ1-1, with D hard to call. The CDR3 has 15 amino acids. V was pared by 0 bases and J by 0 bases, with 9 bases between. Germline V gene sequence: CDR1 SGDLS, CDR2 YYNGEE. CDR3 sequence reads: CASSVDNRMNTEAFF. CDR3 DNA: TGTGCCAGCAGCGTAGATAACAGAATGAACACTGAAGCTTTCTTT.

In this sample, this clonotype turned up many times. V usage is TRBV6-6 and J usage is TRBJ2-5, with D possibly TRBD1 on 5 matching bases. V was cut by 0 bases and J by 5 bases, with 13 bases left in between. Germline V lookup: CDR1 MNHNY, CDR2 SVGAGI (reference sequence). The CDR3 is 15 amino acids. The CDR3 is CASSYSIGQGETQYF. The CDR3 DNA reads as TGTGCCAGCAGTTACTCGATCGGTCAGGGCGAGACCCAGTACTTC.

The sample holds many counts of this clonotype. The chain couples TRBV13 to TRBJ1-2; TRBD1 matches 7 bases. J was trimmed by 3 bases and V by 0 bases; bases with no gene match: 4. The CDR3 covers 15 residues. Germline V gene data show CDR1 as PRHDT and CDR2 as FYEKMQ (reference sequence). CDR3 sequence (DNA): TGTGCCAGCAGCTTAGGATCAGGGGGTGACTATGGCTACACCTTC. It encodes CASSLGSGGDYGYTF.

This clonotype was seen at least ten times. The genes are TRBV2 and TRBJ2-1, with D possibly being TRBD2 (5 bases). Germline lookup yields CDR1 SNHLY and CDR2 FYNNEI. There are 10 residues in the CDR3. V lost 4 bases and J 10 bases, leaving 5 bases between the germline ends. The CDR3 protein is CASSGGEQFF. For the CDR3, the DNA is TGTGCCAGCAGTGGAGGGGAGCAGTTCTTC. The whole variable domain, filled in from reference TRBV2 and TRBJ2-1, reads EPEVTQTPSHQVTQMGQEVILRCVPISNHLYFYWYRQILGQKVEFLVSFYNNEISEKSEIFDDQFSVERPDGSNFTLKIRSTKLEDSAMYFCASSGGEQFFGPGTRLTVL.

The V gene is TRBV7-9, the J gene TRBJ2-1; 7 positions agree with TRBD1. The CDR3 totals 15 residues. CDR1 and CDR2 (germline): SEHNR, FQNEAQ (reference sequence). The V gene end was trimmed by 3 bases and the J gene end by 5 bases; junction bases not matched to a gene: 7. The CDR3 loop is CASSLTGTVHNEQFF. The CDR3 region has the DNA TGTGCCAGCAGCTTGACCGGGACAGTCCACAATGAGCAGTTCTTC.

This sequence joins TRBV28 and TRBJ2-4; D perhaps matches TRBD2 (6 bases). The CDR3 contains 13 residues. With 5 bases removed from V and 8 bases from J, the gap between germline ends came to 13 bases. In germline, CDR1 is MDHEN, CDR2 SYDVKM. The CDR3 sequence is CASSRDRGDIQYF. CDR3 nucleotides: TGTGCCAGCAGTAGGGACCGCGGGGACATTCAGTACTTC.

In this sample, this clonotype turned up many times. This rearrangement joins TRBV7-9 to TRBJ2-7; maybe TRBD1 (6 bases). CDR1 is SEHNR and CDR2 is FQNEAQ in the germline V gene (reference sequence). The CDR3 runs 14 residues. V was clipped by 5 bases and J by 2 bases, with 13 bases between them. This CDR3 is CASSLTGSAYEQYF. DNA of the CDR3: TGTGCCAGCAGCCTAACAGGGTCCGCCTACGAGCAGTACTTC.

In its sample, this clonotype was seen many times. The V and J genes are TRBV6-2 or TRBV6-3 and TRBJ2-6; D gene ambiguous. This CDR3 region has 14 residues. Trimming stripped 8 bases from V and 0 bases from J, with 8 bases between. CDR1 and CDR2 (germline): MNHEY, SVGEGT. This CDR3 reads CASSMDSGANVLTF. CDR3 sequence (DNA): TGTGCCAGCTCGATGGACTCTGGGGCCAACGTCCTGACTTTC.

This clonotype was counted at least ten times. This chain links TRBV7-9 with TRBJ1-1, with D unclear. Germline lookup yields CDR1 SEHNR and CDR2 FQNEAQ (reference sequence). This CDR3 is 14 amino acids long. V lost 1 base, J lost 11 bases, and 17 bases lay in between. The CDR3 protein is CASSLGSASALAFF. In DNA, the CDR3 is TGTGCCAGCAGCTTAGGGTCGGCCTCTGCCCTCGCTTTCTTT.

This CDR3 reads CASSRLAAGPDTQYF. CDR3 nucleotide sequence: TGTGCCAGCAGCCGCCTTGCAGCGGGTCCAGATACGCAGTATTTT. The gene calls are TRBV11-2 and TRBJ2-3, with D possibly TRBD2 on 6 matching bases. This CDR3 is built from 15 residues. With 5 bases removed from V and 4 bases from J, the gap between germline ends came to 16 bases. Germline V gives CDR1 SGHAT, CDR2 FQNNGV.

Ten or more counts support this clonotype. The chain employs TRBV7-2 and TRBJ2-2; D gene unclear. Per the germline V gene, CDR1 is SGHTA and CDR2 is FQGNSA. The CDR3 consists of 15 residues. With 4 bases removed from V and 6 bases from J, the gap between germline ends came to 15 bases. The CDR3 sequence is CASSSAFGSSGELFF. CDR3 coding DNA: TGTGCCAGCAGCTCCGCTTTTGGCAGCTCCGGGGAGCTGTTTTTT.

This clonotype was recorded a few times. J is TRBJ2-2 and V is TRBV5-1; TRBD1 matches 7 bases. This CDR3 region has 17 residues. CDR1 SGHRS and CDR2 YFSETQ come from the germline V gene. Losses at the gene ends were 2 bases for V and 4 bases for J; bases not matched to a gene: 11. The CDR3 DNA follows: TGCGCCAGCAGCTTTTCATCCGGGGACAGCTTCACCGGGGAGCTGTTTTTT. Protein product: CASSFSSGDSFTGELFF.

The chain links TRBV30 to TRBJ1-1; D is uncertain. The CDR3 contains 14 residues. With 1 base removed from V and 0 bases from J, the gap between germline ends came to 9 bases. Per germline, CDR1 GTSNPN and CDR2 SVGIG (reference sequence). In DNA form, the CDR3 reads TGTGCCTGGAGTGAAGGGCAGTTGAACACTGAAGCTTTCTTT. This translates into CAWSEGQLNTEAFF.

In this sample, this clonotype turned up a few times. The rearrangement joins TRBV4-1 to TRBJ2-7; D is unresolved. Germline V gene lookup returns CDR1 MGHRA and CDR2 YSYEKL. The CDR3 sequence is 13 residues long. V was shortened by 3 bases and J by 3 bases, with 9 bases between the two germline ends. As DNA, the CDR3 is TGCGCCAGCAGCCATACCGACCTCTACGAGCAGTACTTC. Its translation: CASSHTDLYEQYF.

The chain combines TRBV28 with TRBJ1-5; 7 bases are shared with TRBD1. Germline trimming cut 6 bases from V and 6 bases from J; bases unmatched to any gene: 11. The CDR3 has 15 residues. CDR1 and CDR2 (germline): MDHEN, SYDVKM. The CDR3 is CASRGTGTESQPQHF. Written as DNA, the CDR3 is TGTGCCAGCAGGGGTACCGGGACAGAAAGTCAGCCCCAGCATTTT.

This clonotype was recorded many times. The V gene is TRBV20-1, the J gene TRBJ2-1; D is unclear. This CDR3 is 14 amino acids long. The V end lost 2 bases, the J end lost 10 bases, and 18 bases lay between the germline ends. The germline V gene has CDR1 DFQATT and CDR2 SNEGSKA (reference sequence). CDR3 nucleotide sequence: TGCAGTGCTAGATATCCGGGTCCCCTAGGGGAGCAGTTCTTC. Amino acids: CSARYPGPLGEQFF.

This sequence joins TRBV29-1 and TRBJ1-2; D ambiguous. The CDR3 contains 9 residues. Trimming took 6 bases from V and 8 from J, leaving 7 bases between them. CDR1 is SQVTM, CDR2 ANQGSEA, per germline. The CDR3 coding sequence is TGCAGCGTGTCCCCGGGCTACACCTTC. Translated, it gives CSVSPGYTF.

The chain uses TRBV5-1 and TRBJ1-4; no firm D call. Germline CDR1 and CDR2: SGHRS and YFSETQ. The CDR3 sequence is 15 residues long. V was pared by 4 bases and J by 1 base, with 11 bases between. CDR3 DNA sequence: TGCGCCAGCAGCGAATGGGGAGGAACTAATGAAAAACTGTTTTTT. This codes for CASSEWGGTNEKLFF.

This clonotype was picked up many times. V usage is TRBV29-1 and J usage is TRBJ1-4, with 8 bases matching TRBD1. Trimming at V came to 4 bases and at J to 7 bases, leaving 8 bases not matched to a gene. The CDR3 has 14 residues. Germline values: CDR1 SQVTM, CDR2 ANQGSEA. The CDR3, as DNA: TGCAGCGTTGTAGGTGGACAGGGCGGTGAAAAACTGTTTTTT. This encodes CSVVGGQGGEKLFF.

In this sample, this clonotype turned up many times. The CDR3 sequence is CASSYSGADNTDTQYF. The DNA for the CDR3 is TGTGCCAGCAGTTACTCTGGGGCGGACAACACAGATACGCAGTATTTT. J is TRBJ2-3 and V is TRBV6-5; a weak D match, TRBD1 (5 bases). V gave up 0 bases and J gave up 2 bases, with 12 bases separating them. Germline CDR1 is MNHEY and CDR2 is SVGAGI. This CDR3 contains 16 residues.

This rearrangement joins TRBV6-4 to TRBJ2-7; D is tentatively TRBD1 or TRBD2 (6 bases each). The V gene lost 7 bases and the J gene lost 3 bases, with 19 bases spanning the gap. The CDR3 length is 15 residues. Germline CDR1 reads MRHNA; CDR2 reads SNTAGT. CDR3 DNA: TGTGCCAGCATACTGAGGCAGGGGAGGAACTACGAGCAGTACTTC. Its translation: CASILRQGRNYEQYF.

This clonotype was counted at least ten times. The gene calls are TRBV12-3 or TRBV12-4 and TRBJ1-5; perhaps TRBD1 as D (6 bases). The CDR3 runs 14 residues. Deletions cut 5 bases from V and 6 bases from J, with 14 bases between. Written as DNA, the CDR3 is TGTGCCAGCAGTAGGGGGTACCGGTTTCAGCCCCAGCATTTT. As protein: CASSRGYRFQPQHF.

This clonotype was detected many times. The V and J genes are TRBV7-2 and TRBJ2-3; 13 positions match TRBD2. Germline V lookup: CDR1 SGHTA, CDR2 FQGNSA. Unmatched junction bases numbered 14, after V lost 1 base and J lost 4 bases. The CDR3 spans 20 residues. The DNA of the CDR3 is TGTGCCAGCAGCTTAGTCCCTTTTGAGGGACTAGCGGGGTACCCAGATACGCAGTATTTT. Amino acid sequence: CASSLVPFEGLAGYPDTQYF.

This clonotype has at least ten counts. The rearrangement uses TRBV29-1 and TRBJ2-1, with 9 bases lining up with TRBD2. Germline-derived CDR1 and CDR2 are SQVTM and ANQGSEA. With V trimmed by 8 bases and J by 0 bases, 5 bases remained unmatched. The CDR3 contains 14 residues. The CDR3 bases are TGCAGCTCTAGCGGGGAAAGCTCCTACAATGAGCAGTTCTTC. Encoded protein: CSSSGESSYNEQFF.

V is TRBV28 and J is TRBJ1-2; D ambiguous. The V end lost 6 bases, the J end lost 0 bases, and 11 bases lay between the germline ends. Germline V gene sequence: CDR1 MDHEN, CDR2 SYDVKM. The CDR3 length is 14 residues. CDR3 residues: CASSTREPNYGYTF. CDR3 nucleotide sequence: TGTGCCAGCAGCACCCGGGAGCCTAACTATGGCTACACCTTC.

This clonotype appeared many times. The rearrangement uses TRBV20-1 and TRBJ2-7; D may be TRBD1 (6 bases). V shed 5 bases and J shed 5 bases, with 13 bases lying between them. Germline V lookup: CDR1 DFQATT, CDR2 SNEGSKA (reference sequence). This CDR3 spans 12 amino acids. The CDR3 here is CSAVRGRDEQYF. CDR3 nucleotides: TGCAGTGCTGTAAGGGGGAGAGACGAGCAGTACTTC.

Here the CDR3 DNA reads TGCAGCGTTTATCGCACTGAAGCTTTCTTT. Translated, it gives CSVYRTEAFF. The chain recombines TRBV29-1 with TRBJ1-1, with unresolved D. Germline CDR1 SQVTM, CDR2 ANQGSEA. This CDR3 has 10 amino acids. V shed 5 bases and J shed 4 bases, with 5 bases lying between them.